These 11 T cell receptor beta chains were sequenced from one sample in a study of T cell responses to AZD1222 COVID-19 vaccine. Measured with immunoSEQ multiplex PCR; TCRdb has only the in-frame clones, and not every one. The sample contains some 140,000 clones, over 85% of which appear only once. The sequenced sample was peripheral blood, obtained on day 0 of AZD1222 vaccination. These receptors were obtained from an adult in good health.

The chain carries TRBV7-2 and TRBJ2-7; 11 bases match TRBD2. CDR3 size: 17 residues. The trim removed 2 bases at V and 3 bases at J, leaving 9 bases unmatched. Germline V gives CDR1 SGHTA, CDR2 FQGNSA. CDR3 DNA sequence: TGTGCCAGCAGCTTATTAGCGGGAGGGTCGAGGAGCTACGAGCAGTACTTC. Translating it yields CASSLLAGGSRSYEQYF.

This clone was recorded only once. This sequence joins TRBV7-9 and TRBJ2-7, with D tentatively TRBD1 (6 bases). V lost 3 bases to trimming and J lost 6 bases, with 15 bases between them. Germline V gives CDR1 SEHNR, CDR2 FQNEAQ (reference sequence). The CDR3 has 14 amino acids. The DNA for the CDR3 is TGTGCCAGCAGCTTTGGGACAACCTCCGGCGAGCAGTACTTC. It codes for CASSFGTTSGEQYF.

The V and J genes are TRBV16 and TRBJ1-1, with a tentative D call TRBD1 (6 bases). Germline values: CDR1 KGHSY, CDR2 FQNENV. V was shortened by 1 base and J by 3 bases, with 6 bases between the two germline ends. This CDR3 has 13 residues. The CDR3 DNA reads TGTGCCAGCAGCCAATACAGGGACACTGAAGCTTTCTTT. Protein sequence: CASSQYRDTEAFF. Full variable domain (rest looked up from reference TRBV16 and TRBJ1-1): GEEVAQTPKHLVRGEGQKAKLYCAPIKGHSYVFWYQQVLKNEFKFLISFQNENVFDETGMPKERFSAKCLPNSPCSLEIQATKLEDSAVYFCASSQYRDTEAFFGQGTRLTVV.

This chain links TRBV27 with TRBJ2-7, with D maybe TRBD2 (6 bases). CDR1 is MNHEY, CDR2 SMNVEV, per germline (reference sequence). Trimming pared 6 bases from V and 3 bases from J, leaving 18 bases between. The CDR3 sequence is 15 residues long. In DNA form, the CDR3 reads TGTGCCAGCAGCCGCCCCGGGGGATTAATCTACGAGCAGTACTTC. Translating it yields CASSRPGGLIYEQYF.

V is TRBV13 and J is TRBJ1-2, with D perhaps TRBD1 (5 bases). Germline CDR1 and CDR2: PRHDT and FYEKMQ (reference sequence). The V and J ends lost 5 bases and 4 bases respectively, with 17 bases between them. This CDR3 has 15 residues. This CDR3 reads CASSEGFGDRYGYTF. CDR3 nucleotides: TGTGCCAGCAGCGAGGGGTTTGGGGATCGCTATGGCTACACCTTC.

The chain couples TRBV5-1 to TRBJ1-5; D unresolved. Trimming removed 1 base at V and 0 bases at J, with 8 bases between. The CDR3 spans 15 residues. Germline CDR1 and CDR2: SGHRS and YFSETQ. The CDR3: CASSLLGGSNQPQHF. The CDR3 DNA reads as TGCGCCAGCAGCTTGCTGGGTGGTAGCAATCAGCCCCAGCATTTT.

The V call is TRBV5-1, the J call TRBJ2-1; 10 nucleotides align to TRBD1. This CDR3 contains 17 residues. J lost 6 bases, V lost 0 bases, and 9 bases had no gene match. The germline V gene has CDR1 SGHRS and CDR2 YFSETQ. In nucleotides, the CDR3 is TGCGCCAGCAGCTTGGCAGGTGGGACAGGGGTTTCCAATGAGCAGTTCTTC. Protein product: CASSLAGGTGVSNEQFF.

The chain employs TRBV7-8 and TRBJ2-7; TRBD2 might be the D (5 bases). V was shortened by 1 base and J by 0 bases, with 13 bases between the two germline ends. The CDR3 length is 16 residues. CDR1 is SGHVS and CDR2 is FQNEAQ in the germline V gene. The DNA of the CDR3 is TGTGCCAGCAGCTTAGTGGCGAGCGGACCCTCCTACGAGCAGTACTTC. It codes for CASSLVASGPSYEQYF.

The V and J genes are TRBV5-1 and TRBJ1-1; the D gene is possibly TRBD1 (5 bases). V lost 3 bases, J lost 8 bases, and 8 bases lay in between. CDR1 is SGHRS, CDR2 YFSETQ, per germline. The CDR3 is made up of 11 amino acids. The chain's CDR3 is CASSSGVEAFF. DNA of the CDR3: TGCGCCAGCAGCTCGGGGGTGGAAGCTTTCTTT.

CDR3 nucleotides: TGTGCCAGCAGCCGGCGGTCCCTGAGGGACCTTAATAGCAATCAGCCCCAGCATTTT. This codes for CASSRRSLRDLNSNQPQHF. The chain links TRBV5-5 to TRBJ1-5, with D perhaps TRBD1 (5 bases). The CDR3 extends over 19 amino acids. Germline values: CDR1 SGHKS, CDR2 YYEKEE (reference sequence). Trimming left V 4 bases short and J 0 bases short, with 23 bases between.

This clone was counted between two and nine times. The chain uses TRBV30 and TRBJ1-1, with TRBD1 identical over 8 bases. The CDR3 is 16 residues long. J was trimmed by 0 bases and V by 1 base; bases with no gene match: 7. Germline V gene lookup returns CDR1 GTSNPN and CDR2 SVGIG (reference sequence). The CDR3 sequence is CAWSASDREMNTEAFF. The CDR3 DNA sequence: TGTGCCTGGAGTGCATCGGACAGGGAAATGAACACTGAAGCTTTCTTT.